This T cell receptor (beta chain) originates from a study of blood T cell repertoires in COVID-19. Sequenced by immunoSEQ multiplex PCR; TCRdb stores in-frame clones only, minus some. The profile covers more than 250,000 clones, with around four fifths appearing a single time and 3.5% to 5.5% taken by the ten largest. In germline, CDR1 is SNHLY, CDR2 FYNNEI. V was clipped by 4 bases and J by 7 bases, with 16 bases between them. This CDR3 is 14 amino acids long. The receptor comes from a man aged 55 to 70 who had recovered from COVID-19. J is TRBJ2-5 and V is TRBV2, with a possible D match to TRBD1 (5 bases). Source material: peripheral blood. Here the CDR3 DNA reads TGTGCCAGCAGTGGCGGACAACCTGGTGGGACCCAGTACTTC. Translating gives CASSGGQPGGTQYF.